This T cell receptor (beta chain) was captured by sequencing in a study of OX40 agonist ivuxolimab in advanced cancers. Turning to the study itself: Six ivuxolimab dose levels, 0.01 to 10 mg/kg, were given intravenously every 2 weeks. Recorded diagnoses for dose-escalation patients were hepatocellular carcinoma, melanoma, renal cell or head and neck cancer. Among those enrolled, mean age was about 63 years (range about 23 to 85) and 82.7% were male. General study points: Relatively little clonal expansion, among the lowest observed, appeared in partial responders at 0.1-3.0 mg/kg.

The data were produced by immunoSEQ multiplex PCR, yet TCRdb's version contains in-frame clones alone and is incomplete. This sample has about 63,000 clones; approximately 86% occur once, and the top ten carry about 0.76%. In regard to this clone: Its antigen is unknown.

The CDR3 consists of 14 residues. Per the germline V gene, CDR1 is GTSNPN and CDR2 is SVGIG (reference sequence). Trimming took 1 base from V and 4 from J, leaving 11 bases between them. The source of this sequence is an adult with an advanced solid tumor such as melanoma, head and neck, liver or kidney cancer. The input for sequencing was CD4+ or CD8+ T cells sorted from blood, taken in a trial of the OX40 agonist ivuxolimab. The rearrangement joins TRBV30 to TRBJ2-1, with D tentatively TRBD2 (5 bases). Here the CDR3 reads CAWSESGWYNEQFF. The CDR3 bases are TGTGCCTGGAGTGAAAGCGGCTGGTACAATGAGCAGTTCTTC.